This T cell receptor (beta chain) originates from a study of blood T cell repertoires in COVID-19. This clone has just a few counts. The repertoire was sequenced with immunoSEQ multiplex PCR; TCRdb's copy has only in-frame clones and lacks some. Here the sample spans approximately 180,000 clones, about 89% being singletons. CDR1 is SGDLS and CDR2 is YYNGEE in the germline V gene. V shed 4 bases and J shed 3 bases, with 13 bases lying between them. There are 14 residues in the CDR3. The sequence was collected from a middle-aged man with active or convalescent COVID-19. The sequenced sample was peripheral blood. J is TRBJ1-1 and V is TRBV9; TRBD1 might be the D (5 bases). This CDR3 reads CASSPGGWDTEAFF. The CDR3 coding sequence is TGTGCCAGCAGCCCCGGGGGTTGGGACACTGAAGCTTTCTTT.